A single sample gave rise to the 23 T cell receptor beta chains below, sequenced in a study of T-cell reconstitution after alpha-beta-depleted transplantation in children. The library targeted TCRbeta and was prepared with unique molecular identifiers. One entry per CDR3 protein, called by TCRdb with MiXCR from the PCR reads. Of a few hundred thousand distinct CDR3 sequences listed, 9% to 10% are singletons. Specimen: PBMCs from the stem cell graft donor, collected from the stem cell graft. The receptors shown here come from a human donor who donated a stem cell graft to a child with SCID.

The sample holds many counts of this clonotype. This chain joins TRBV5-1 and TRBJ2-3, with D tentatively TRBD1 (6 bases). The germline CDR1 and CDR2 sequences are SGHRS and YFSETQ. Trimming took off 4 bases at V and 6 bases at J, with 12 bases between the two ends. This CDR3 is built from 13 residues. In DNA form, the CDR3 reads TGCGCCAGCAGCACACAGGGTATGGATACGCAGTATTTT. It codes for CASSTQGMDTQYF.

This clonotype was recorded at least ten times. The V gene is TRBV7-2, the J gene TRBJ1-2, with TRBD1 as a possible D gene (6 bases). CDR1 and CDR2 (germline): SGHTA, FQGNSA. Between the trimmed V and J ends, which lost 4 bases and 4 bases, there was a span of 13 bases. The CDR3 extends over 14 amino acids. The CDR3 DNA sequence: TGTGCCAGCAGCTCCAGACAGGCGCCCTATGGCTACACCTTC. Its protein product is CASSSRQAPYGYTF.

This clonotype was observed many times. The J gene is TRBJ1-1, the V gene TRBV20-1; 8 bases are a match to TRBD1. This CDR3 contains 19 residues. With V trimmed by 1 base and J by 0 bases, 16 bases remained unmatched. Germline V CDR1 and CDR2: DFQATT, SNEGSKA (reference sequence). The CDR3, as DNA: TGCAGTGCTAGAGGGGGGTTAGGACAGGGAGGATTTATGAACACTGAAGCTTTCTTT. Its translation: CSARGGLGQGGFMNTEAFF.

V usage is TRBV20-1 and J usage is TRBJ2-7; D possibly corresponds to TRBD1 (5 bases). Germline CDR1 and CDR2: DFQATT and SNEGSKA (reference sequence). The CDR3 length is 18 residues. V lost 1 base and J 4 bases, leaving 26 bases between the germline ends. The CDR3: CSARGLGRPGPGLYEQYF. In nucleotides, the CDR3 is TGCAGTGCTAGAGGCTTGGGTCGGCCAGGGCCTGGTTTATACGAGCAGTACTTC.

This clonotype was seen ten or more times. This chain connects TRBV6-6 to TRBJ1-2; D is unresolved. V was pared by 6 bases and J by 6 bases, with 14 bases between. The CDR3 sequence is 13 residues long. Per the germline V gene, CDR1 is MNHNY and CDR2 is SVGAGI (reference sequence). The CDR3 sequence: CASSDRLGDGYTF. The CDR3 DNA reads TGTGCCAGCAGCGACCGTCTCGGGGATGGCTACACCTTC.

This clonotype was recorded at least ten times. The gene calls are TRBV6-5 and TRBJ2-3; 8 bases map to TRBD1. Trimming took 2 bases from V and 1 from J; bases not matched to a gene: 5. The germline CDR1 and CDR2 sequences are MNHEY and SVGAGI. This CDR3 comprises 16 residues. Written as DNA, the CDR3 is TGTGCCAGCAGTTACCCACCGGGACAGGGCACAGATACGCAGTATTTT. As protein: CASSYPPGQGTDTQYF.

This clonotype was seen at least ten times. CDR3 loop: CASSYSTGNYGYTF. The CDR3, as DNA: TGTGCCAGCAGTTACTCTACAGGGAACTATGGCTACACCTTC. The rearrangement uses TRBV6-5 and TRBJ1-2, with a weak D call TRBD1 (6 bases). The V gene's germline CDR1 is MNHEY and CDR2 SVGAGI. V dropped 0 bases and J dropped 2 bases, with 7 bases sitting between them. The CDR3 covers 14 residues.

This clonotype was seen at least ten times. The chain couples TRBV7-9 to TRBJ2-7, with 7 bases matching TRBD2. The CDR3 is made up of 13 amino acids. Germline V gives CDR1 SEHNR, CDR2 FQNEAQ (reference sequence). V lost 8 bases and J lost 1; bases outside the gene matches: 5. The CDR3 DNA follows: TGTGCCAGCGGATCTAGCGGTTCCTACGAGCAGTACTTC. It codes for CASGSSGSYEQYF. The variable domain in full, with the rest retrieved from reference TRBV7-9 and TRBJ2-7, is DTGVSQNPRHKITKRGQNVTFRCDPISEHNRLYWYRQTLGQGPEFLTYFQNEAQLEKSRLLSDRFSAERPKGSFSTLEIQRTEQGDSAMYLCASGSSGSYEQYFGPGTRLTVT.

Many counts were recorded for this clonotype. The chain employs TRBV5-1 and TRBJ2-3; a possible D gene is TRBD1 (6 bases). The CDR3 runs to 16 residues. CDR1 and CDR2 from the germline V gene are SGHRS and YFSETQ. The V end lost 7 bases, the J end lost 3 bases, and 21 bases lay between the germline ends. DNA for the CDR3: TGCGCCAGCCATTACCTCGTGGGACACAGAACAGATACGCAGTATTTT. This sequence encodes CASHYLVGHRTDTQYF.

Turning to this clonotype: One base away lies a much larger clone, so this may be a sequencing read error. The CDR3 is CASSEDRPDYGYPF. The CDR3 region has the DNA TGCGCCAGCAGTGAGGACAGGCCGGACTATGGCTACCCCTTC. The chain employs TRBV10-2 and TRBJ1-2; D is perhaps TRBD1 (6 bases). Germline V gives CDR1 WSHSY, CDR2 SAAADI. The CDR3 extends over 14 amino acids.

J is TRBJ1-5 and V is TRBV12-3 or TRBV12-4; D is unclear. CDR3 length equals 15 residues. Trimming removed 1 base at V and 5 bases at J, with 12 bases between. The CDR3 DNA sequence: TGTGCCAGCAGTTTAGAGGGTAGAGGGCATCAGCCCCAGCATTTT. This gives the protein CASSLEGRGHQPQHF.

The sample holds many counts of this clonotype. V and J are TRBV7-3 and TRBJ2-1; the match to TRBD2 covers 9 bases. V shed 5 bases, J shed 7 bases, and the junction held 9 bases outside the gene matches. The V gene's germline CDR1 is SGHTA and CDR2 FQGTGA. This CDR3 comprises 15 residues. The CDR3 region has the DNA TGTGCCAGCAGCCTCAGCGGGGGGTTGTCAAATGAGCAGTTCTTC. Protein: CASSLSGGLSNEQFF.

This clonotype showed up many times. The genes are TRBV25-1 and TRBJ1-2, with D hard to call. The CDR3 is 12 residues long. The germline V gene encodes CDR1 MGHDK and CDR2 SYGVNS. The V and J ends lost 3 bases and 8 bases respectively, with 10 bases between them. The CDR3 sequence: CASSESGRGYTF. CDR3 sequence (DNA): TGTGCCAGCAGTGAGTCCGGGCGCGGCTACACCTTC.

The table lists this clonotype with many counts. The chain employs TRBV5-1 and TRBJ1-1; D ambiguous. This CDR3 spans 15 amino acids. Trimming shortened V by 0 bases and J by 4 bases, and 13 bases separated the two germline ends. Germline V CDR1 and CDR2: SGHRS, YFSETQ. The CDR3 sequence: CASSLEGPLGTEAFF. For the CDR3, the DNA is TGCGCCAGCAGCTTGGAAGGCCCCCTCGGCACTGAAGCTTTCTTT.

This clonotype appeared many times. The chain recombines TRBV5-1 with TRBJ2-7; D possibly uses TRBD1 or TRBD2 (5 bases each). The CDR3 is 15 residues long. Germline V lookup: CDR1 SGHRS, CDR2 YFSETQ. V lost 2 bases, J lost 3 bases, and 15 bases lay in between. The CDR3 reads CASSFNRDPSYEQYF. The CDR3 DNA follows: TGCGCCAGCAGCTTCAACCGGGACCCGAGCTACGAGCAGTACTTC.

This clonotype was seen many times. The rearrangement links TRBV5-1 to TRBJ1-1, with unresolved D. The CDR3 is 14 amino acids. Germline V gene data show CDR1 as SGHRS and CDR2 as YFSETQ. Trimming cost V 1 base and J 1 base, with 8 bases left between them. CDR3 bases: TGCGCCAGCAGCTTGTATTTGAAGAACACTGAAGCTTTCTTT. It encodes CASSLYLKNTEAFF. The variable domain in full, completed from reference TRBV5-1 and TRBJ1-1, reads KAGVTQTPRYLIKTRGQQVTLSCSPISGHRSVSWYQQTPGQGLQFLFEYFSETQRNKGNFPGRFSGRQFSNSRSEMNVSTLELGDSALYLCASSLYLKNTEAFFGQGTRLTVV.

Many counts were recorded for this clonotype. The chain is built from TRBV11-2 and TRBJ1-2, with D hard to call. The V gene's germline CDR1 is SGHAT and CDR2 FQNNGV. The CDR3 contains 13 residues. V lost 2 bases and J lost 0, with 4 bases in between. CDR3 in DNA: TGTGCCAGCAGCTTACCGTCTAACTATGGCTACACCTTC. The encoded protein is CASSLPSNYGYTF.

This clonotype was detected many times. The chain links TRBV12-3 or TRBV12-4 to TRBJ2-2, with unresolved D. Trimming pared 3 bases from V and 0 bases from J, leaving 8 bases between. The CDR3 totals 15 residues. The CDR3 DNA is TGTGCCAGCAGTTTTCACCGGACGAACACCGGGGAGCTGTTTTTT. Residues: CASSFHRTNTGELFF.

This clonotype was detected ten times or more. This chain links TRBV5-1 with TRBJ2-3, with D perhaps TRBD1 (6 bases). Germline V gene lookup returns CDR1 SGHRS and CDR2 YFSETQ. V lost 2 bases and J 4 bases, leaving 17 bases between the germline ends. The CDR3 totals 16 residues. CDR3 DNA: TGCGCCAGCAGCTTTCAGCGTACCAGGGGATCAGATACGCAGTATTTT. Translating gives CASSFQRTRGSDTQYF.

This clonotype occurred a few times. The genes are TRBV7-2 and TRBJ2-7; D gene uncertain. The CDR3 loop spans 13 amino acids. Germline V gene sequence: CDR1 SGHTA, CDR2 FQGNSA. V lost 4 bases and J 3 bases, leaving 10 bases between the germline ends. For the CDR3, the DNA is TGTGCCAGCAGCTCTGGCAGCTACTACGAGCAGTACTTC. This codes for CASSSGSYYEQYF.

This clonotype was seen more than once but under ten times. The chain carries TRBV11-2 and TRBJ2-1; D could derive from TRBD1 or TRBD2 (6 bases each). The V end lost 3 bases, the J end lost 6 bases, and 15 bases lay between the germline ends. CDR3 length equals 15 residues. Germline assignment: CDR1 SGHAT and CDR2 FQNNGV. This CDR3 is CASSFGGPVVNEQFF. As DNA, the CDR3 is TGTGCCAGCAGCTTTGGGGGGCCAGTGGTCAATGAGCAGTTCTTC.

This clonotype occurred many times. The chain links TRBV5-1 to TRBJ2-1; no clear D. The V gene's germline CDR1 is SGHRS and CDR2 YFSETQ. Deletions cut 5 bases from V and 2 bases from J, with 14 bases between. The CDR3 has 15 amino acids. The CDR3 region has the DNA TGCGCCAGCAGTTACGGCTTTCTGACCTACAATGAGCAGTTCTTC. This gives the protein CASSYGFLTYNEQFF.

The CDR3 nucleotides read TGTGCCAGCAGCGTCTGGACGAACACCGGGGAGCTGTTTTTT. The encoded protein is CASSVWTNTGELFF. J is TRBJ2-2 and V is TRBV9, with D unresolved. V was clipped by 2 bases and J by 0 bases, with 5 bases between them. CDR1 and CDR2 (germline): SGDLS, YYNGEE. The CDR3 covers 14 residues.